One sample yielded the 11 T cell receptor beta chains listed below, sequenced in a study of T cell responses to AZD1222 COVID-19 vaccine. Here immunoSEQ multiplex PCR was the method, and the copy in TCRdb shows in-frame clones only, minus some. Found here are approximately 110,000 clones, approximately 91% of them singletons; the top ten hold around 7%. Sequences were derived from peripheral blood, sampled on day 0 of AZD1222 vaccination. Receptors originate from an adult in good health.

This rearrangement joins TRBV7-8 to TRBJ1-1; 7 bases fit TRBD1. Germline lookup yields CDR1 SGHVS and CDR2 FQNEAQ. The CDR3 has 16 residues. V shed 2 bases, J shed 4 bases, and the junction held 10 bases outside the gene matches. DNA of the CDR3: TGTGCCAGCAGCTTAAAGGAGCGGGCAGGGGGCACTGAAGCTTTCTTT. Translated: CASSLKERAGGTEAFF.

The genes are TRBV12-3 or TRBV12-4 and TRBJ2-7; D not resolved. The ends were cut back, 0 bases at V and 10 bases at J, with 10 bases in the middle. The CDR3 runs 12 residues. The CDR3 loop is CASSLARASQYF. CDR3 in DNA: TGTGCCAGCAGTTTAGCCCGGGCCTCTCAGTACTTC.

This rearrangement joins TRBV3-1 (or the pseudogene TRBV3-2) to TRBJ2-1, with TRBD2 matching 15 bases. The junction had 8 bases not matched to a gene; V was cut back by 3 bases and J by 14 bases. The germline V gene has CDR1 LGHDT and CDR2 YNNKEL (reference sequence). This CDR3 contains 15 residues. The CDR3 protein is CASSQGLAGGVWKFF. Here the CDR3 DNA reads TGTGCCAGCAGCCAGGGACTAGCGGGAGGCGTGTGGAAGTTCTTC.

The chain links TRBV7-9 to TRBJ2-2, with 7 bases identical to TRBD1. CDR1 SEHNR and CDR2 FQNEAQ come from the germline V gene (reference sequence). This CDR3 is 14 amino acids long. Germline trimming cut 7 bases from V and 3 bases from J; bases unmatched to any gene: 5. CDR3 loop: CASTLTGYTGELFF. CDR3 bases: TGTGCCAGCACCCTGACAGGGTACACCGGGGAGCTGTTTTTT.

The chain employs TRBV19 and TRBJ2-1; 11 bases agree with TRBD2. Germline V gene lookup returns CDR1 LNHDA and CDR2 SQIVND (reference sequence). The CDR3 contains 18 residues. With 6 bases clipped from V and 4 bases from J, the junction kept 14 bases outside the gene matches. The CDR3 sequence: CASSRDSGTSGKYNEQFF. CDR3 DNA: TGTGCCAGTAGCCGCGATTCCGGGACTAGCGGCAAGTACAATGAGCAGTTCTTC. The full variable domain, in which reference TRBV19 and TRBJ2-1 provide the parts outside the CDR3, is DGGITQSPKYLFRKEGQNVTLSCEQNLNHDAMYWYRQDPGQGLRLIYYSQIVNDFQKGDIAEGYSVSREKKESFPLTVTSAQKNPTAFYLCASSRDSGTSGKYNEQFFGPGTRLTVL.

This clone was observed a handful of times. The CDR3: CASSQAEQGYEQFF. The CDR3 DNA is TGCGCCAGCAGCCAAGCAGAACAGGGGTATGAGCAGTTCTTC. V is TRBV4-1 and J is TRBJ2-1; 7 nucleotides align to TRBD1. The V gene's germline CDR1 is MGHRA and CDR2 YSYEKL. With V trimmed by 1 base and J by 8 bases, 5 bases remained unmatched. The CDR3 is 14 residues long.

The V gene is TRBV12-5, the J gene TRBJ2-1; 9 bases are a match to TRBD2. The ends lost 4 bases at V and 3 bases at J; junction bases unmatched: 7. CDR1 and CDR2 (germline): LGHNT, FRNRAP. This CDR3 has 16 amino acids. CDR3 protein: CASGSPLAGIYNEQFF. CDR3 DNA: TGTGCTAGTGGTTCCCCGCTAGCGGGGATCTACAATGAGCAGTTCTTC.

V is TRBV5-4 and J is TRBJ1-5; D not certain. The CDR3 consists of 12 residues. CDR1 is SGHNT, CDR2 YYREEE, per germline (reference sequence). The V end lost 6 bases, the J end lost 6 bases, and 10 bases lay between the germline ends. The CDR3 coding sequence is TGTGCCAGCAACGCCGAGGGTCAGCCCCAGCATTTT. Amino acids: CASNAEGQPQHF.

This clone was observed a single time. The chain carries TRBV5-6 and TRBJ1-3, with D possibly being TRBD1 (6 bases). Germline loops: CDR1 SGHDT, CDR2 YYEEEE. The CDR3 consists of 15 residues. V dropped 3 bases and J dropped 2 bases, with 12 bases sitting between them. In DNA, the CDR3 is TGTGCCAGCAGCTCGACAGGAATTCCTGGAAACACCATATATTTT. This translates into CASSSTGIPGNTIYF.

The chain is built from TRBV7-2 and TRBJ1-6; the D is unclear. The germline gives CDR1 SGHTA, CDR2 FQGNSA. The CDR3 contains 13 residues. Trimming shortened V by 2 bases and J by 8 bases, and 7 bases separated the two germline ends. CDR3: CASSLLRDSPLHF. The CDR3 DNA follows: TGTGCCAGCAGCTTACTCAGAGATTCACCCCTCCACTTT.

This clone was seen once. The chain combines TRBV5-4 with TRBJ2-5; tentative D call: TRBD1 (6 bases). V shed 3 bases and J shed 4 bases, with 19 bases lying between them. In germline, CDR1 is SGHNT, CDR2 YYREEE (reference sequence). The CDR3 extends over 16 amino acids. The CDR3 nucleotides are TGTGCCAGCAGCTCAGGACAGCGTCACCTTGGAGAGACCCAGTACTTC. This translates into CASSSGQRHLGETQYF.